The 17 T cell receptor beta chains below come from one sample, sequenced in a study of cytomegalovirus exposure and HLA in healthy donors. Primers included in the PCR were 60 Vbeta and 13 Jbeta primers. Sequencing was performed with immunoSEQ multiplex PCR; in TCRdb, only in-frame clones are kept and a portion is missing. This sample has 130,000 to 150,000 clones; 73% occur once, and the top ten carry roughly 1.3%. The sequencing input was PBMCs. The receptors come from a middle-aged woman in good health and CMV-seronegative.

The chain uses TRBV6-5 and TRBJ1-1; D may be TRBD1 (5 bases). Trimming removed 6 bases from V and 5 bases from J, with 19 bases in between. CDR1 is MNHEY, CDR2 SVGAGI, per germline. CDR3 size: 15 residues. The CDR3 nucleotides read TGTGCCAGCAGCCGTACGGCCGAGGCAGGGACTGAAGCTTTCTTT. Translating it yields CASSRTAEAGTEAFF.

In this sample, this clone turned up once. In DNA form, the CDR3 reads TGTGCCAGCAGTTGGACTAGCGTGGGCAATGAGCAGTTCTTC. This encodes CASSWTSVGNEQFF. V gene TRBV6-5 combines with J gene TRBJ2-1; 9 bases line up with TRBD2. J was trimmed by 6 bases and V by 4 bases; bases with no gene match: 4. Per germline, CDR1 MNHEY and CDR2 SVGAGI. This CDR3 has 14 residues.

V is TRBV10-3 and J is TRBJ2-7, with 9 nucleotides matching TRBD2. The CDR3 has 15 residues. The V gene end was trimmed by 5 bases and the J gene end by 6 bases; junction bases not matched to a gene: 11. Germline CDR1 reads ENHRY; CDR2 reads SYGVKD. CDR3 sequence reads: CAISISAGGPGEQYF. CDR3 coding DNA: TGTGCCATCAGTATCTCCGCGGGGGGGCCGGGCGAGCAGTACTTC.

The chain has TRBV29-1 and TRBJ2-7; D unresolved. From germline, CDR1 is SQVTM and CDR2 ANQGSEA. The length of the CDR3 is 10 residues. The V and J ends lost 4 bases and 7 bases respectively, with 8 bases between them. The CDR3 coding sequence is TGCAGCGTTGCCCCCAGGGAGCAGTACTTC. It encodes CSVAPREQYF.

A word on this clone: The same CDR3 is also encoded by other DNA sequences in this sample. The chain carries TRBV28 and TRBJ1-1, with D hard to call. Trimming cost V 2 bases and J 5 bases, with 6 bases left between them. Germline V gene data show CDR1 as MDHEN and CDR2 as SYDVKM. The CDR3 is made up of 12 amino acids. The CDR3 DNA reads as TGTGCCAGCAGTTTAAGGGAGACTGAAGCTTTCTTT. Protein sequence: CASSLRETEAFF.

This rearrangement joins TRBV5-1 to TRBJ2-5; 8 nucleotides line up with TRBD2. The length of the CDR3 is 16 residues. The V segment lost 4 bases and the J segment 0 bases; nucleotides outside the gene matches: 8. Germline V CDR1 and CDR2: SGHRS, YFSETQ. The CDR3 reads CASSQGLEPYQETQYF. In nucleotides, the CDR3 is TGCGCCAGCAGCCAGGGACTAGAACCGTACCAAGAGACCCAGTACTTC. Together with reference TRBV5-1 and TRBJ2-5, the CDR3 gives the full variable domain: KAGVTQTPRYLIKTRGQQVTLSCSPISGHRSVSWYQQTPGQGLQFLFEYFSETQRNKGNFPGRFSGRQFSNSRSEMNVSTLELGDSALYLCASSQGLEPYQETQYFGPGTRLLVL.

This clone was observed a handful of times. V usage is TRBV4-2 and J usage is TRBJ2-1, with D possibly being TRBD2 (6 bases). Per germline, CDR1 LGHNA and CDR2 YNFKEQ. This CDR3 spans 13 amino acids. V was cut by 5 bases and J by 13 bases, with 18 bases left in between. The CDR3 is CASSEEGGGVQFF. The CDR3 coding sequence is TGTGCCAGCAGCGAGGAAGGAGGCGGGGTTCAGTTCTTC.

The chain employs TRBV2 and TRBJ2-5, with D maybe TRBD1 (5 bases). This CDR3 has 13 residues. Trimming removed 4 bases at V and 0 bases at J, with 6 bases between. Germline values: CDR1 SNHLY, CDR2 FYNNEI. The CDR3 loop is CASSGQNQETQYF. In DNA, the CDR3 is TGTGCCAGCAGTGGACAGAACCAAGAGACCCAGTACTTC.

This rearrangement joins TRBV2 to TRBJ2-7, with D tentatively TRBD2 (6 bases). V lost 4 bases to trimming and J lost 8 bases, with 18 bases between them. The germline CDR1 and CDR2 sequences are SNHLY and FYNNEI. CDR3 size: 14 residues. CDR3 DNA: TGTGCCAGCAGTGCCCTGTTGGACTACAGCAAGCAGTACTTC. This sequence encodes CASSALLDYSKQYF.

The CDR3 region is CASSRQEVVTLHF. Here the CDR3 DNA reads TGTGCCAGCAGCCGCCAAGAGGTCGTTACCCTCCACTTT. The chain employs TRBV11-2 and TRBJ1-6; no definite D call. The V gene lost 5 bases and the J gene lost 14 bases, with 16 bases spanning the gap. The CDR3 is made up of 13 amino acids. Germline CDR1 is SGHAT and CDR2 is FQNNGV.

V gene TRBV5-4 combines with J gene TRBJ2-1; D perhaps matches TRBD2 (5 bases). The CDR3 runs 15 residues. The ends were cut back, 6 bases at V and 8 bases at J, with 21 bases in the middle. The germline V gene has CDR1 SGHNT and CDR2 YYREEE (reference sequence). The CDR3 nucleotides are TGTGCCAGCACCTCCAGGACTTCGAGGATCGATGAGCAGTTCTTC. It is translated as CASTSRTSRIDEQFF.

A word on this clone: Other DNA sequences in the sample encode the same CDR3. The chain is built from TRBV9 and TRBJ2-5, with TRBD2 matching 8 bases. Losses at the gene ends were 2 bases for V and 4 bases for J; bases not matched to a gene: 4. The CDR3 is 14 residues long. Germline values: CDR1 SGDLS, CDR2 YYNGEE. CDR3 amino acids: CASSVGSGGETQYF. CDR3 bases: TGTGCCAGCAGCGTTGGGAGCGGGGGAGAGACCCAGTACTTC.

The chain is built from TRBV5-1 and TRBJ2-5; no clear D. V was pared by 1 base and J by 2 bases, with 12 bases between. Germline-derived CDR1 and CDR2 are SGHRS and YFSETQ. This CDR3 region has 15 residues. The CDR3 sequence: CASSLSGGAQETQYF. The CDR3 DNA reads TGCGCCAGCAGCTTGAGTGGCGGAGCGCAAGAGACCCAGTACTTC.

The chain links TRBV21-1 to TRBJ2-7; the listed D gene, TRBD2, was not tested against the DNA. TRBV21-1 is a recognized pseudogene. CDR3 length: 15 amino acids. The CDR3 nucleotides read TGTGCCAGCAGCAAAGAATCGGGGAGGGGCTACGAGCAGTACGTC. Amino acids: CASSKESGRGYEQYV.

The chain recombines TRBV5-4 with TRBJ1-1, with 8 bases aligning to TRBD1. There are 14 residues in the CDR3. CDR1 and CDR2 (germline): SGHNT, YYREEE (reference sequence). J was trimmed by 5 bases and V by 2 bases; bases with no gene match: 5. CDR3 nucleotide sequence: TGTGCCAGCAGCTTACAGGGGGATAGGACTGAAGCTTTCTTT. It yields the protein CASSLQGDRTEAFF.

The chain carries TRBV10-3 and TRBJ1-4; D call uncertain. V shed 2 bases and J shed 8 bases, with 9 bases lying between them. The germline CDR1 and CDR2 sequences are ENHRY and SYGVKD. The CDR3 has 13 residues. DNA for the CDR3: TGTGCCATCAGTGAGGAGGTTGAGGAAAAACTGTTTTTT. Its translation is CAISEEVEEKLFF.

This clone was found a few times. The chain recombines TRBV4-3 with TRBJ2-5, with a weak D call TRBD1 (5 bases). Germline CDR1 LGHNA, CDR2 YSLEER. The CDR3 length is 13 residues. The V end was cut by 0 bases, the J end by 3 bases, with 5 bases between. The CDR3 sequence is CASSQDREETQYF. Here the CDR3 DNA reads TGCGCCAGCAGCCAAGACAGGGAAGAGACCCAGTACTTC.